A single sample gave rise to the 20 T cell receptor beta chains below, sequenced in a study of cytomegalovirus exposure and HLA in healthy donors. The study ran its PCR with 60 Vbeta and 13 Jbeta primers. Sequencing was performed with immunoSEQ multiplex PCR; in TCRdb, only in-frame clones are kept and a portion is missing. Among tens of thousands of clones listed, roughly 75% were seen once. Sequences were obtained from PBMCs. The receptors originated from a man aged 40-55 years in good health and CMV-seronegative.

The table lists this clone with a few counts. The V and J genes are TRBV28 and TRBJ1-2, with D possibly being TRBD1 (6 bases). The CDR3 sequence is 14 residues long. Trimming pared 5 bases from V and 7 bases from J, leaving 17 bases between. CDR1 is MDHEN and CDR2 is SYDVKM in the germline V gene. CDR3: CASSPLTGSPGYTF. The CDR3 nucleotides read TGTGCCAGCAGTCCACTGACAGGCTCCCCTGGCTACACCTTC.

V and J are TRBV5-1 and TRBJ2-3, with TRBD1 matching over 8 bases. The CDR3 has 14 residues. Trimming removed 5 bases from V and 2 bases from J; junction bases left unmatched: 4. Germline V CDR1 and CDR2: SGHRS, YFSETQ. This CDR3 reads CASSKQGATDTQYF. DNA for the CDR3: TGCGCCAGCAGTAAGCAGGGGGCCACAGATACGCAGTATTTT.

The chain carries TRBV28 and TRBJ2-2; maybe TRBD1 (6 bases). CDR1 MDHEN and CDR2 SYDVKM come from the germline V gene. The germline V and J ends were trimmed by 8 bases and 7 bases, with 17 bases remaining between them. The CDR3 totals 14 residues. CDR3 sequence reads: CASGTGMRIGELFF. The CDR3 DNA reads TGTGCCAGCGGAACAGGGATGAGGATCGGGGAGCTGTTTTTT.

J is TRBJ1-1 and V is TRBV11-3; D remains ambiguous. CDR3 length equals 14 residues. Germline assignment: CDR1 SGHNT and CDR2 YENEEA. V lost 2 bases to trimming and J lost 0 bases, with 7 bases between them. This CDR3 reads CASSLMEMNTEAFF. As DNA, the CDR3 is TGTGCCAGCAGCTTAATGGAGATGAACACTGAAGCTTTCTTT.

The V call is TRBV5-6, the J call TRBJ2-5; D remains unclear. The J call may be mistaken, given a closer DNA end match to TRBJ2-7. The germline CDR1 and CDR2 sequences are SGHDT and YYEEEE. The CDR3 covers 11 residues. CDR3 amino acids: CASSLDYEQYF. The CDR3 DNA is TGTGCCAGCAGCTTGGACTACGAGCAGTACTTC.

Only one count was recorded for this clone. V usage is TRBV27 and J usage is TRBJ2-3; 8 bases are a match to TRBD2. The length of the CDR3 is 15 residues. V lost 3 bases, J lost 8 bases, and 10 bases stayed unmatched. Germline V lookup: CDR1 MNHEY, CDR2 SMNVEV (reference sequence). The CDR3 DNA reads TGTGCCAGCAGTTTCGGTAGCGGGGCCGGCGGTACGCAGTATTTT. Protein product: CASSFGSGAGGTQYF.

This rearrangement joins TRBV13 to TRBJ2-1, with 10 bases lining up with TRBD2. CDR1 and CDR2 from the germline V gene are PRHDT and FYEKMQ (reference sequence). The length of the CDR3 is 16 residues. V dropped 0 bases and J dropped 6; count of bases not matched to a gene: 5. DNA for the CDR3: TGTGCCAGCAGCTTAGGCCTAGCGGGAGTCGGCAATGAGCAGTTCTTC. It encodes CASSLGLAGVGNEQFF.

V and J are TRBV5-1 and TRBJ2-7, with TRBD2 identical over 10 bases. Germline CDR1 SGHRS, CDR2 YFSETQ. The junction had 2 bases not matched to a gene; V was cut back by 0 bases and J by 5 bases. The CDR3 runs to 14 residues. CDR3 coding DNA: TGCGCCAGCAGCTTGGGTCTAGCGGGGGACGAGCAGTACTTC. It encodes CASSLGLAGDEQYF.

The chain links TRBV25-1 to TRBJ1-5; the match to TRBD1 covers 9 bases. Germline-derived CDR1 and CDR2 are MGHDK and SYGVNS. V lost 8 bases to trimming and J lost 0 bases; unmatched junction nucleotides: 2. CDR3 length equals 14 residues. CDR3 DNA sequence: TGTGCCAGCTCGGGACAGGGTAGCAATCAGCCCCAGCATTTT. Amino acid sequence: CASSGQGSNQPQHF.

The rearrangement joins TRBV19 to TRBJ1-1, with TRBD1 as a possible D gene (5 bases). The germline V gene encodes CDR1 LNHDA and CDR2 SQIVND (reference sequence). This CDR3 comprises 12 residues. The ends were cut back, 4 bases at V and 5 bases at J, with 8 bases in the middle. CDR3: CASSKGVTEAFF. CDR3 coding DNA: TGTGCCAGTAGTAAAGGGGTAACTGAAGCTTTCTTT.

The V gene is TRBV7-9, the J gene TRBJ2-3; 12 bases map to TRBD2. V lost 5 bases, J lost 2 bases, and 5 bases stayed unmatched. Germline V gives CDR1 SEHNR, CDR2 FQNEAQ (reference sequence). The CDR3 is 16 amino acids. The CDR3 sequence: CASSLGLAGYTDTQYF. Written as DNA, the CDR3 is TGTGCCAGCAGCCTGGGACTAGCGGGTTACACAGATACGCAGTATTTT.

The rearrangement joins TRBV30 to TRBJ1-2; D ambiguous. The V and J ends lost 0 bases and 2 bases respectively, with 10 bases between them. Per germline, CDR1 GTSNPN and CDR2 SVGIG (reference sequence). The CDR3 extends over 14 amino acids. CDR3 coding DNA: TGTGCCTGGAGTGTTGGCGACGGGAACTATGGCTACACCTTC. Its translation: CAWSVGDGNYGYTF.

This clone was seen only a few times. The CDR3 region is CASSSRGMKETQYF. The CDR3 DNA sequence: TGTGCCAGCAGTTCCCGGGGAATGAAAGAGACCCAGTACTTC. This rearrangement joins TRBV13 to TRBJ2-5, with D possibly matching TRBD2 (5 bases). V shed 6 bases and J shed 3 bases, with 14 bases lying between them. The CDR3 has 14 residues. Germline loops: CDR1 PRHDT, CDR2 FYEKMQ (reference sequence).

There are a few counts of this clone. The gene calls are TRBV6-4 and TRBJ2-1; D call uncertain. The CDR3 has 16 residues. V lost 0 bases and J lost 5, with 14 bases in between. Germline CDR1 reads MRHNA; CDR2 reads SNTAGT. CDR3 sequence: CASSDSTLGPHNEQFF. The CDR3 nucleotides read TGTGCCAGCAGTGACTCAACCCTAGGCCCCCACAATGAGCAGTTCTTC.

V usage is TRBV30 and J usage is TRBJ1-3, with D possibly matching TRBD1 (5 bases). The CDR3 is made up of 13 amino acids. Germline assignment: CDR1 GTSNPN and CDR2 SVGIG (reference sequence). Trimming shortened V by 1 base and J by 2 bases, and 6 bases separated the two germline ends. CDR3 in amino acids: CAWSGGAGNTIYF. The CDR3 nucleotides are TGTGCCTGGAGTGGGGGGGCTGGAAACACCATATATTTT.

The chain recombines TRBV5-6 with TRBJ1-1, with 7 bases identical to TRBD1. With V trimmed by 5 bases and J by 1 base, 5 bases remained unmatched. The CDR3 has 14 residues. Germline CDR1 SGHDT, CDR2 YYEEEE. CDR3 amino acids: CASRRQGRNTEAFF. The CDR3 bases are TGTGCCAGCAGACGACAGGGTCGGAACACTGAAGCTTTCTTT. The entire variable domain, with the rest obtained from reference TRBV5-6 and TRBJ1-1, is as follows: DAGVTQSPTHLIKTRGQQVTLRCSPKSGHDTVSWYQQALGQGPQFIFQYYEEEERQRGNFPDRFSGHQFPNYSSELNVNALLLGDSALYLCASRRQGRNTEAFFGQGTRLTVV.

The V call is TRBV30, the J call TRBJ2-7; D is perhaps TRBD1 (6 bases). The CDR3 loop spans 12 amino acids. V shed 5 bases and J shed 3 bases, with 11 bases lying between them. Germline-derived CDR1 and CDR2 are GTSNPN and SVGIG (reference sequence). The CDR3 spells CAWGRGYYEQYF. In nucleotides, the CDR3 is TGTGCCTGGGGCAGGGGTTACTACGAGCAGTACTTC.

The sample holds a few counts of this clone. The chain couples TRBV11-3 to TRBJ1-1; no firm D call. The ends were cut back, 4 bases at V and 5 bases at J, with 17 bases in the middle. Germline CDR1 SGHNT, CDR2 YENEEA. The CDR3 contains 15 residues. CDR3 bases: TGTGCCAGCAGCTCCCGGGTGCTTGGGAGAACTGAAGCTTTCTTT. This translates into CASSSRVLGRTEAFF. Full variable domain (outside the CDR3, taken from reference TRBV11-3 and TRBJ1-1): EAGVVQSPRYKIIEKKQPVAFWCNPISGHNTLYWYLQNLGQGPELLIRYENEEAVDDSQLPKDRFSAERLKGVDSTLKIQPAELGDSAVYLCASSSRVLGRTEAFFGQGTRLTVV.

The rearrangement uses TRBV6-1 and TRBJ1-4; TRBD1 aligns across 12 bases. There are 18 residues in the CDR3. Germline-derived CDR1 and CDR2 are MNHNS and SASEGT. Losses at the gene ends were 2 bases for V and 7 bases for J; bases not matched to a gene: 11. The CDR3 DNA is TGTGCCAGCAGTGAACTCCCGGGACAGGGGGCCGACGGTGAAAAACTGTTTTTT. This codes for CASSELPGQGADGEKLFF.

The rearrangement uses TRBV6-6 and TRBJ2-5; TRBD1 matches at 10 bases. J gave up 2 bases and V 6 bases, and 6 bases lay outside the gene matches. CDR3 size: 15 residues. CDR1 and CDR2 from the germline V gene are MNHNY and SVGAGI (reference sequence). In DNA form, the CDR3 reads TGTGCCAGCAGGGATAGGACAGGGGGACAAGAGACCCAGTACTTC. This translates into CASRDRTGGQETQYF.